This T cell receptor (beta chain) came from a study of cytomegalovirus exposure and HLA in healthy donors. Primers: 60 Vbeta forward and 13 Jbeta reverse. Profiling relied on immunoSEQ multiplex PCR, and the TCRdb table lists in-frame clones only, not all of them. This table has 90,000 to 100,000 clones, about 80% appearing once. The receptor's source is a man aged 55 to 70 in good health and CMV-seropositive. Sequenced sample: PBMCs.

The CDR3 region is CAISESTGGRNEQFF. CDR3 nucleotides: TGTGCCATCAGTGAGTCGACCGGGGGAAGGAATGAGCAGTTCTTC. The V gene is TRBV10-3, the J gene TRBJ2-1; the D gene is possibly TRBD2 (6 bases). Germline CDR1 and CDR2: ENHRY and SYGVKD. Deletions cut 0 bases from V and 7 bases from J, with 13 bases between. The CDR3 spans 15 residues.